The 21 T cell receptor beta chains reported below all come from one sample, sequenced in a study of shared clonotypes between healthy human individuals. Sequencing was performed with immunoSEQ multiplex PCR; in TCRdb, only in-frame clones are kept and a portion is missing. The table lists hundreds of thousands of clones, around 78% of them singletons. The material sequenced was PBMCs. The origin of the receptors is a woman aged 35 to 49 in good health. Some clones in this sample may be carry-over from other donors' samples.

This chain uses TRBV4-3 with TRBJ2-1; D is undetermined. The CDR3 runs 15 residues. Between the trimmed V and J ends, which lost 2 bases and 4 bases, there was a span of 12 bases. Germline V gene lookup returns CDR1 LGHNA and CDR2 YSLEER. The CDR3 nucleotides read TGCGCCAGCAGCCAAAGCGTGCGGATATACAATGAGCAGTTCTTC. Amino acids: CASSQSVRIYNEQFF.

This clone was detected ten times or more. The J gene is TRBJ2-5, the V gene TRBV4-3, with D maybe TRBD2 (6 bases). With 0 bases removed from V and 6 bases from J, the gap between germline ends came to 11 bases. The CDR3 runs 14 residues. Germline CDR1 reads LGHNA; CDR2 reads YSLEER. CDR3 bases: TGCGCCAGCAGCCAAGATGGGGAGGTAAAGACCCAGTACTTC. Translating gives CASSQDGEVKTQYF.

The V and J genes are TRBV5-1 and TRBJ2-3, with a tentative D call TRBD1 (6 bases). Trimming removed 2 bases at V and 8 bases at J, with 18 bases between. This CDR3 spans 15 amino acids. Germline values: CDR1 SGHRS, CDR2 YFSETQ. The CDR3 spells CASSLQGKALGTQYF. The CDR3 DNA reads as TGCGCCAGCAGCTTACAGGGTAAGGCCCTGGGTACGCAGTATTTT.

This chain uses TRBV9 with TRBJ2-7; D ambiguous. The germline V gene encodes CDR1 SGDLS and CDR2 YYNGEE. The V gene lost 0 bases and the J gene lost 2 bases, with 9 bases spanning the gap. This CDR3 is built from 14 residues. The CDR3 is CASSVGVSPYEQYF. The CDR3 DNA reads TGTGCCAGCAGCGTAGGGGTTAGCCCCTACGAGCAGTACTTC.

V usage is TRBV19 and J usage is TRBJ2-2; 7 bases agree with TRBD2. The germline CDR1 and CDR2 sequences are LNHDA and SQIVND (reference sequence). With V trimmed by 10 bases and J by 4 bases, 6 bases remained unmatched. CDR3 length: 13 amino acids. The DNA of the CDR3 is TGTGCCACCAAAAGCGGGGTCACCGGGGAGCTGTTTTTT. Its translation is CATKSGVTGELFF.

The chain uses TRBV4-1 and TRBJ2-1; 8 nucleotides align to TRBD1. The CDR3 sequence is 16 residues long. Trimming at V came to 6 bases and at J to 4 bases, leaving 11 bases not matched to a gene. Germline V CDR1 and CDR2: MGHRA, YSYEKL. The CDR3 nucleotides read TGCGCCAGCAGTTCTCCCCCTCGGGACAGGTACAATGAGCAGTTCTTC. Amino acids: CASSSPPRDRYNEQFF.

Remarks on this clone: Other nucleotide sequences in the sample specify the same CDR3. The rearrangement joins TRBV6-6 to TRBJ2-3; a possible D gene is TRBD2 (5 bases). The CDR3 contains 15 residues. Trimming pared 0 bases from V and 0 bases from J, leaving 7 bases between. Germline CDR1 is MNHNY and CDR2 is SVGAGI (reference sequence). The CDR3: CASSYSRGSTDTQYF. In nucleotides, the CDR3 is TGTGCCAGCAGTTACTCGCGCGGGAGCACAGATACGCAGTATTTT.

The chain carries TRBV6-1 and TRBJ2-7; 7 nucleotides match TRBD1. CDR1 MNHNS and CDR2 SASEGT come from the germline V gene. This CDR3 is built from 14 residues. V gave up 5 bases and J gave up 0 bases; unmatched junction bases: 4. CDR3 amino acids: CASSSQGSSYEQYF. CDR3 DNA: TGTGCCAGCAGTTCACAGGGGAGCTCCTACGAGCAGTACTTC.

The chain recombines TRBV2 with TRBJ2-5, with a tentative D call TRBD2 (6 bases). V was trimmed by 3 bases and J by 4 bases, leaving 12 bases between them. This CDR3 region has 14 residues. Germline CDR1 SNHLY, CDR2 FYNNEI. The CDR3 loop is CASSEDYRIETQYF. CDR3 coding DNA: TGTGCCAGCAGTGAGGACTATAGGATAGAGACCCAGTACTTC.

This sequence joins TRBV4-1 and TRBJ2-7; the D call may be TRBD1 or TRBD2 (6 bases each). The V and J ends lost 3 bases and 4 bases respectively, with 22 bases between them. The germline gives CDR1 MGHRA, CDR2 YSYEKL. This CDR3 has 17 amino acids. The CDR3, as DNA: TGCGCCAGCAGCCAGGGCTTGGGACTGGGACATTTTTACGAGCAGTACTTC. Residues: CASSQGLGLGHFYEQYF.

As concerns this clone: Other DNA sequences in the sample encode the same CDR3. V gene TRBV5-1 combines with J gene TRBJ2-7, with D uncertain. The CDR3 sequence is 12 residues long. Germline CDR1 is SGHRS and CDR2 is YFSETQ. Trimming cost V 1 base and J 0 bases, with 2 bases left between them. As DNA, the CDR3 is TGCGCCAGCAGCTTGACCTCCTACGAGCAGTACTTC. This encodes CASSLTSYEQYF.

This clone has only one observation. The J gene is TRBJ1-1, the V gene TRBV6-1, with no clear D. Looked up from germline, CDR1 is MNHNS and CDR2 is SASEGT. The CDR3 sequence is 13 residues long. V was cut by 8 bases and J by 3 bases, with 13 bases left in between. The CDR3 is CASRRDLYTEAFF. CDR3 nucleotides: TGTGCCAGCCGAAGGGATCTCTACACTGAAGCTTTCTTT.

This clone was observed once. This could be a read error, since a much larger clone is one nucleotide away. V usage is TRBV19 and J usage is TRBJ1-1; a weak D match, TRBD1 (5 bases). CDR3 length equals 15 residues. Germline CDR1 reads LNHDA; CDR2 reads SQIVND (reference sequence). CDR3 DNA: TGTGCCGGTAGTTCTGCAACCCAGGGAGTCACTGAAGCTTTCTTT. This translates into CAGSSATQGVTEAFF.

This clone has ten or more counts. V gene TRBV28 combines with J gene TRBJ2-1; 13 nucleotides agree with TRBD2. The CDR3 spans 14 residues. Germline V lookup: CDR1 MDHEN, CDR2 SYDVKM. After removal of 6 bases from V and 5 bases from J, the junction contained 1 base not matched to a gene. CDR3 region: CASRGLAGHNEQFF. DNA for the CDR3: TGTGCCAGCAGGGGACTAGCGGGGCACAATGAGCAGTTCTTC.

As to this clone: A read error is likely here: a far larger clone is one base away. The sample has other DNA sequences that encode this CDR3 too. The J gene is TRBJ2-1, the V gene TRBV30; a possible D gene is TRBD2 (6 bases). Germline CDR1 and CDR2: GTSNPN and SVGIG (reference sequence). The CDR3 has 13 residues. For the CDR3, the DNA is TGTGCTTGGAGTACTTGGAGCGGGCTTGAGCAGTTCTTC. Protein product: CAWSTWSGLEQFF.

The J gene is TRBJ1-4, the V gene TRBV2, with 8 nucleotides matching TRBD1. CDR3 size: 14 residues. Trimming took 6 bases from V and 7 from J; bases not matched to a gene: 7. Germline V gene sequence: CDR1 SNHLY, CDR2 FYNNEI. CDR3 sequence reads: CASRVQGGGEKLFF. DNA for the CDR3: TGTGCCAGCAGGGTACAGGGGGGAGGTGAAAAACTGTTTTTT.

CDR3 nucleotides: TGTGCCAGCAGCCCTCGTGGGACTAGCGGGAGTACAGATACGCAGTATTTT. The encoded protein is CASSPRGTSGSTDTQYF. The V and J genes are TRBV7-6 and TRBJ2-3; 14 bases are a match to TRBD2. J gave up 3 bases and V 5 bases, and 7 bases lay outside the gene matches. Germline V gives CDR1 SGHVS, CDR2 FNYEAQ. This CDR3 contains 17 residues.

Concerning this clone: The likely explanation is a read error, given a far larger clone one base away. The chain recombines TRBV7-2 with TRBJ2-3; 10 bases map to TRBD2. This CDR3 has 15 residues. CDR1 is SGHTA, CDR2 FQGNSA, per germline. The CDR3 sequence is CVSSQRTSGEDTQYF. The CDR3, as DNA: TGTGTCAGCAGCCAAAGGACTAGCGGCGAAGATACGCAGTATTTT. The whole variable domain, remainder taken from reference TRBV7-2 and TRBJ2-3, is GAGVSQSPSNKVTEKGKDVELRCDPISGHTALYWYRQSLGQGLEFLIYFQGNSAPDKSGLPSDRFSAERTGGSVSTLTIQRTQQEDSAVYLCVSSQRTSGEDTQYFGPGTRLTVL.

CDR3 in DNA: TGTGCCAGCAGGAGTAGCACAGATACGCAGTATTTT. Protein sequence: CASRSSTDTQYF. This chain connects TRBV6-4 to TRBJ2-3; no firm D call. The germline V and J ends were trimmed by 6 bases and 0 bases, with 4 bases remaining between them. The CDR3 totals 12 residues. Germline CDR1 reads MRHNA; CDR2 reads SNTAGT.

This chain links TRBV15 with TRBJ2-2, with D perhaps TRBD1 (5 bases). CDR3 length: 14 amino acids. The V end lost 0 bases, the J end lost 6 bases, and 8 bases lay between the germline ends. Looked up from germline, CDR1 is LNHNV and CDR2 is YYDKDF (reference sequence). CDR3 sequence: CATSRDRVAGELFF. The CDR3 DNA is TGTGCCACCAGCAGAGACAGGGTCGCCGGGGAGCTGTTTTTT.

The chain combines TRBV19 with TRBJ1-3; no firm D call. Germline lookup yields CDR1 LNHDA and CDR2 SQIVND (reference sequence). The CDR3 contains 15 residues. V lost 5 bases to trimming and J lost 2 bases, with 13 bases between them. The CDR3 bases are TGTGCCAGTAGTCCCGATGAGTCCCCTGGAAACACCATATATTTT. Amino acids: CASSPDESPGNTIYF.